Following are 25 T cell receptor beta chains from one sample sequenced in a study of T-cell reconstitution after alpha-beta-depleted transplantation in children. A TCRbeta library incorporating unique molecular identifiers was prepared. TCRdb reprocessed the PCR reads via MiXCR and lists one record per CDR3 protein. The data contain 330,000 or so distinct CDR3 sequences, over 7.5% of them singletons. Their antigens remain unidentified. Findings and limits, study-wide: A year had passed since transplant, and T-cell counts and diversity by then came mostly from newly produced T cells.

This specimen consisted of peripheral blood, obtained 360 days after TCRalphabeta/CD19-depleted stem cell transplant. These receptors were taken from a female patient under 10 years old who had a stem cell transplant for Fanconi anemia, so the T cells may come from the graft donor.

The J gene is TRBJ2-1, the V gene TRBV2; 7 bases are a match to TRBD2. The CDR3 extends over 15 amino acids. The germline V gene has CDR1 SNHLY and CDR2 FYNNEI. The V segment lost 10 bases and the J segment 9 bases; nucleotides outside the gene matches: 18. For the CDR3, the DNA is TGTGCCATCGGAGTCGCGGGAGCTTCTATTAGTGAGCAGTTCTTC. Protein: CAIGVAGASISEQFF. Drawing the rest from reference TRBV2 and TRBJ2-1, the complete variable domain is EPEVTQTPSHQVTQMGQEVILRCVPISNHLYFYWYRQILGQKVEFLVSFYNNEISEKSEIFDDQFSVERPDGSNFTLKIRSTKLEDSAMYFCAIGVAGASISEQFFGPGTRLTVL.

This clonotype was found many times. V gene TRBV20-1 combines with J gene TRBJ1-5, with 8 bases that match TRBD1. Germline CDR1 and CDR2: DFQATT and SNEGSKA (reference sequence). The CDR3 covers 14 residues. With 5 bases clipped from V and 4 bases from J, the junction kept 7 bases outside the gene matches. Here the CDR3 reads CSAPSTGGNQPQHF. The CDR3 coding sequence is TGCAGTGCTCCGAGTACAGGGGGAAATCAGCCCCAGCATTTT.

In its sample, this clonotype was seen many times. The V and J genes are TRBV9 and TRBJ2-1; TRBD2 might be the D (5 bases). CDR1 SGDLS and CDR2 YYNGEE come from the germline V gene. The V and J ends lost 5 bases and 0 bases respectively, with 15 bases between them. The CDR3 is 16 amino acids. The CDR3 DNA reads TGTGCCAGCAGACCGTATAGCGAGAGCTCCTACAATGAGCAGTTCTTC. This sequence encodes CASRPYSESSYNEQFF.

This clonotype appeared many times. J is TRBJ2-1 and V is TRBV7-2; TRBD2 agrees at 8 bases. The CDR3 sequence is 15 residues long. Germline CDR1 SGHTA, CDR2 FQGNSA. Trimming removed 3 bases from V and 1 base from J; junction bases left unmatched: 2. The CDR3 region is CASSFGGASYNEQFF. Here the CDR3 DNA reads TGTGCCAGCAGCTTCGGGGGGGCATCCTACAATGAGCAGTTCTTC.

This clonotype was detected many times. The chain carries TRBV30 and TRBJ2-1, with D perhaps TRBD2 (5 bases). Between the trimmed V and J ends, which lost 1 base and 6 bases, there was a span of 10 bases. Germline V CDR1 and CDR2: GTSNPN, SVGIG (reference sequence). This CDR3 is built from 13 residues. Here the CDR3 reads CAWSERVSNEQFF. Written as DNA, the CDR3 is TGTGCCTGGAGTGAGAGGGTCTCCAATGAGCAGTTCTTC.

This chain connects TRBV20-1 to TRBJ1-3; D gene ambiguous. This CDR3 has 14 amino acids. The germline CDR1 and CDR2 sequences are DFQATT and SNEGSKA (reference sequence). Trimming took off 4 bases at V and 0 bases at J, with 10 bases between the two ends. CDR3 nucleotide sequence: TGCAGTGCTACCAACCCGAGCTCTGGAAACACCATATATTTT. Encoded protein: CSATNPSSGNTIYF.

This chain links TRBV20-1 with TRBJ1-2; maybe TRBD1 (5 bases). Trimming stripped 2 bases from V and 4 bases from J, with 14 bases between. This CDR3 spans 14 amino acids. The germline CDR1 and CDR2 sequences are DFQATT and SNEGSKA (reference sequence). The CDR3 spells CSARPEVQAYGYTF. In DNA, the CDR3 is TGCAGTGCTAGACCAGAAGTACAGGCCTATGGCTACACCTTC.

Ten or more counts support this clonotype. The CDR3 bases are TGTGCCAGCAGTTTCTTCGGCGCCTCTGGAAACACCATATATTTT. Translating it yields CASSFFGASGNTIYF. The gene calls are TRBV28 and TRBJ1-3; no clear D. Germline CDR1 is MDHEN and CDR2 is SYDVKM. The CDR3 loop spans 15 amino acids. V was cut by 3 bases and J by 0 bases, with 9 bases left in between.

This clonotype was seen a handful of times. The DNA for the CDR3 is TGTGCCACTTCCGGGACAGGGGCGATGGTGGAGTTCTTC. It specifies CATSGTGAMVEFF. The V gene is TRBV2, the J gene TRBJ2-1; TRBD1 aligns across 10 bases. Germline CDR1 and CDR2: SNHLY and FYNNEI. J lost 14 bases, V lost 10 bases, and 14 bases had no gene match. CDR3 length: 13 residues.

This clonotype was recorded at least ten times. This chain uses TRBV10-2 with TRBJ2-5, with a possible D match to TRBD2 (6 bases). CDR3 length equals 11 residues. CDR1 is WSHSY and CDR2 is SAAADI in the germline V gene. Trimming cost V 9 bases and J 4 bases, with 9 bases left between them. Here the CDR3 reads CASTEGETQYF. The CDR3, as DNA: TGCGCCAGTACGGAGGGAGAGACCCAGTACTTC.

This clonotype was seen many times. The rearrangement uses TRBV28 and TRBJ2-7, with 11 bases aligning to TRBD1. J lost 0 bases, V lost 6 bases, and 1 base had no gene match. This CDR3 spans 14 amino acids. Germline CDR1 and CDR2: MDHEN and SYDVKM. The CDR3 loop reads CASRGQGVSYEQYF. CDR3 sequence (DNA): TGTGCCAGCAGGGGACAGGGGGTCTCCTACGAGCAGTACTTC. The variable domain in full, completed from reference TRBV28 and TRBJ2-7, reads DVKVTQSSRYLVKRTGEKVFLECVQDMDHENMFWYRQDPGLGLRLIYFSYDVKMKEKGDIPEGYSVSREKKERFSLILESASTNQTSMYLCASRGQGVSYEQYFGPGTRLTVT.

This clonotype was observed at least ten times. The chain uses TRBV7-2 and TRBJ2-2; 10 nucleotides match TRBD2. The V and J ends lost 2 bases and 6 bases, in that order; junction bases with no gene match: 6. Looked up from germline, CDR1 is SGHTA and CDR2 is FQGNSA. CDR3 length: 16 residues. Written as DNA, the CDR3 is TGTGCCAGCAGCTTACCAGCGGGGGGGCCAGCCGGGGAGCTGTTTTTT. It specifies CASSLPAGGPAGELFF.

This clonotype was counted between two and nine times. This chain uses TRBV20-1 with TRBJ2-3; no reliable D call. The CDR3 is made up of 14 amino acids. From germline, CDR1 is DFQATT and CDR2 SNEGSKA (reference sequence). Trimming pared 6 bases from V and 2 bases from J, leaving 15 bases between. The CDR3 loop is CSAFTLLPTDTQYF. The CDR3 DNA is TGCAGTGCGTTTACACTCCTCCCCACAGATACGCAGTATTTT.

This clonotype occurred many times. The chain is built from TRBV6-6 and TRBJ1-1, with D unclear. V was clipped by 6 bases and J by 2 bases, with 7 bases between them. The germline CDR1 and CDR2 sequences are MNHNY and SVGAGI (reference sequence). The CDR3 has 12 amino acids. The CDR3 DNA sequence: TGTGCCAGCAGGGATTTAAACACTGAAGCTTTCTTT. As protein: CASRDLNTEAFF.

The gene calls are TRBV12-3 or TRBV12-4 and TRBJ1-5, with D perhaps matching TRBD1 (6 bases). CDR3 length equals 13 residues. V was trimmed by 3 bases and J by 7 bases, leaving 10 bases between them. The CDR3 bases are TGTGCCAGCAGTTTTTCGGGGGCCCAGCCCCAGCATTTT. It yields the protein CASSFSGAQPQHF.

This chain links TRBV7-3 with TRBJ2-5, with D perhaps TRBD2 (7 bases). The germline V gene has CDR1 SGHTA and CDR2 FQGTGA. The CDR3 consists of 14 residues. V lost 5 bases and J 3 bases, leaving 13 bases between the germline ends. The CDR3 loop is CASSLGGQKETQYF. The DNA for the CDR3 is TGTGCCAGCAGCCTCGGGGGGCAGAAAGAGACCCAGTACTTC.

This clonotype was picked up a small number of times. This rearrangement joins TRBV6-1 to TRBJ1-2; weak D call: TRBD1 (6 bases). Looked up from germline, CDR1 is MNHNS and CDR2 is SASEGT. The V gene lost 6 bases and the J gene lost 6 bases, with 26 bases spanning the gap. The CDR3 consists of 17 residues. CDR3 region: CASSKRGGRVYIDGYTF. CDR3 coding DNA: TGTGCCAGCAGCAAGAGGGGGGGCAGGGTTTATATTGATGGCTACACCTTC.

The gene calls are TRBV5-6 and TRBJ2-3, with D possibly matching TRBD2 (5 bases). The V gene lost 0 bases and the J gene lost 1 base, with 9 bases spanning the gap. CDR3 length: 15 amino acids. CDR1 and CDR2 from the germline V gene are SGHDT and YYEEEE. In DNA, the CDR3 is TGTGCCAGCAGCTTGGGGCGGGCCGGCACAGATACGCAGTATTTT. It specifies CASSLGRAGTDTQYF.

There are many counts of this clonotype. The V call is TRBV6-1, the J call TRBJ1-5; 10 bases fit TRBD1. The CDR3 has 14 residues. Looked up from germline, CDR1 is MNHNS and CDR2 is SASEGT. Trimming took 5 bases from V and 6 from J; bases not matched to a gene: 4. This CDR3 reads CASSRGQGVQPQHF. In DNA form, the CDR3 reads TGTGCCAGCAGTCGTGGACAGGGGGTTCAGCCCCAGCATTTT.

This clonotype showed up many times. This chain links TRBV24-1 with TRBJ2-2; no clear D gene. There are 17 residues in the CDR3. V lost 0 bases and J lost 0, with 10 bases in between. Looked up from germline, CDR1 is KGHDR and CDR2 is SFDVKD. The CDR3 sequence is CATSDLGSSANTGELFF. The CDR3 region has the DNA TGTGCCACCAGTGATTTGGGGTCAAGCGCGAACACCGGGGAGCTGTTTTTT.

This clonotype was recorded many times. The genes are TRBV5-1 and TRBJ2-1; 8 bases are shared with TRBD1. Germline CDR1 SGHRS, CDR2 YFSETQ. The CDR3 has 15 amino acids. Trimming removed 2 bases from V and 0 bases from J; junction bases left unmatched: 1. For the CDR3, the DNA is TGCGCCAGCAGCTTAACAGGGGGCTCCTACAATGAGCAGTTCTTC. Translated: CASSLTGGSYNEQFF.

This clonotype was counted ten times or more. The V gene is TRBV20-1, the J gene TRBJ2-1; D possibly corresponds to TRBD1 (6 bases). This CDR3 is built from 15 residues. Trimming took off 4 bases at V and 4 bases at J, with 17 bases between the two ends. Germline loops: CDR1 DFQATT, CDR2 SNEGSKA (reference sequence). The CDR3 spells CSATTTGEVYNEQFF. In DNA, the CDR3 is TGCAGTGCTACCACGACAGGAGAAGTTTACAATGAGCAGTTCTTC.

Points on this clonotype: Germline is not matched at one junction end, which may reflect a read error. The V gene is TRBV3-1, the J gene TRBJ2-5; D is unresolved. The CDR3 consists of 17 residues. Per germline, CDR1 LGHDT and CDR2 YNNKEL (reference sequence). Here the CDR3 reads CASCQGFTYSAQETQYF. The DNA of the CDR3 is TGTGCCAGCTGCCAAGGATTCACGTACTCCGCGCAAGAGACCCAGTACTTC.

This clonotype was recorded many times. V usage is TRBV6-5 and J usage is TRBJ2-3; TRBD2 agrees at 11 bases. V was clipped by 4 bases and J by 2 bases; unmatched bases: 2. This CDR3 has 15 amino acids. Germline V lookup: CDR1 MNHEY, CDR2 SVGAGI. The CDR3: CASSLLAGVTDTQYF. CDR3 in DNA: TGTGCCAGCAGTTTACTAGCGGGGGTCACAGATACGCAGTATTTT.

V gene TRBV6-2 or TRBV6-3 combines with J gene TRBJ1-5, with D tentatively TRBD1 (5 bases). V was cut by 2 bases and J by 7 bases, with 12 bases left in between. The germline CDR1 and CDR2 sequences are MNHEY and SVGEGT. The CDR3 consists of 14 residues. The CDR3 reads CASSYAQGGQPQHF. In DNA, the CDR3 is TGTGCCAGCAGTTACGCTCAGGGTGGGCAGCCCCAGCATTTT.